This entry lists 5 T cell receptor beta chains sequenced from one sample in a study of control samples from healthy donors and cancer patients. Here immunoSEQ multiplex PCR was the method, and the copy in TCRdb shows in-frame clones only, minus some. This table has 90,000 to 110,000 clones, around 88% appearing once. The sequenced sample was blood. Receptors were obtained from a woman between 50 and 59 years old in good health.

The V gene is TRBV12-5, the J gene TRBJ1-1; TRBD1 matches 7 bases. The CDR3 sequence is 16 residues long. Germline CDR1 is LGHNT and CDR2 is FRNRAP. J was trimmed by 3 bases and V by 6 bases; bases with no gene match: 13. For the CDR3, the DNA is TGTGCTAGTGGATATCCCGGAGGGGGCTGGGACACTGAAGCTTTCTTT. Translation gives CASGYPGGGWDTEAFF. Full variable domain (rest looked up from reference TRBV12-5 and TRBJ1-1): DARVTQTPRHKVTEMGQEVTMRCQPILGHNTVFWYRQTMMQGLELLAYFRNRAPLDDSGMPKDRFSAEMPDATLATLKIQPSEPRDSAVYFCASGYPGGGWDTEAFFGQGTRLTVV.

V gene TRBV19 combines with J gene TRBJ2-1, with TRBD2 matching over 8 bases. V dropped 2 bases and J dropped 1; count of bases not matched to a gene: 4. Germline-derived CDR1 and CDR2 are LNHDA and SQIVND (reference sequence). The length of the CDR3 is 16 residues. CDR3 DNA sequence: TGTGCCAGTAGTATAACTTCTAGCGGGTCCTACAATGAGCAGTTCTTC. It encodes CASSITSSGSYNEQFF.

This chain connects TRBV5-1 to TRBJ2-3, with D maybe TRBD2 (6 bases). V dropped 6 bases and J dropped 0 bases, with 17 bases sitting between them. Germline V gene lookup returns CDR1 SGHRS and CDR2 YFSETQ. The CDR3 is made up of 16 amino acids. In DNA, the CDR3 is TGCGCCAGCAAGGGGTTTGCGGGACTTAGCACAGATACGCAGTATTTT. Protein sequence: CASKGFAGLSTDTQYF.

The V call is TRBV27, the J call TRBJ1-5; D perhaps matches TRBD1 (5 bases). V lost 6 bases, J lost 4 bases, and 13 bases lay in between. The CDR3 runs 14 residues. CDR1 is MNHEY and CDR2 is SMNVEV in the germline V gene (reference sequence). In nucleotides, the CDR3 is TGTGCCAGCAGACGGGACGGGGCGAATCAGCCCCAGCATTTT. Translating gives CASRRDGANQPQHF.

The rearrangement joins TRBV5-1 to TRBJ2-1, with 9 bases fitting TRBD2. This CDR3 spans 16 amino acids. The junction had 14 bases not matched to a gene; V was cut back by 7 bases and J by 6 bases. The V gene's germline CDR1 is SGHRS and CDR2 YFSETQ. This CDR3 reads CASAISGGPYINEQFF. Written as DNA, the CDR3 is TGCGCCAGCGCGATTAGCGGGGGCCCTTATATCAATGAGCAGTTCTTC.